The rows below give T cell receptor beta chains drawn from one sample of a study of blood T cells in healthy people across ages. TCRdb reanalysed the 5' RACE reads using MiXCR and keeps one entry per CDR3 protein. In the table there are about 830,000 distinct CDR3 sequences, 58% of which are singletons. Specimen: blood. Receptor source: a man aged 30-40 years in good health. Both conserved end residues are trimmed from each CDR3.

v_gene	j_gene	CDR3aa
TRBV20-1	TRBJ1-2	SARAGTANYSYT
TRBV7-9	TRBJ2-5	ASSLPGVETQY
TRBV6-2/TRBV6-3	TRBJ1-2	ASTGGVIPGYT
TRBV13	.	ASSRGRGITYEQY
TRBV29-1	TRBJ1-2	SVDLTQSNYGYT
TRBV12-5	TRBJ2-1	ASGFDRVFPREQF
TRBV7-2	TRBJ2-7	ASSLSQGNYEQY
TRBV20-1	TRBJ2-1	SARVPSSGSRYNEQF
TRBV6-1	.	ASSDGGMRYEQY
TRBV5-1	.	ASSLSTGGFSYEQY
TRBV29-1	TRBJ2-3	SVESASSGSGTDTQY
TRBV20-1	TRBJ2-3	SARAGGLADTQY
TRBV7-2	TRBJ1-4	ASSAGQGTFEEKLF
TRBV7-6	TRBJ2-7	ASSSTGDFSYEQY
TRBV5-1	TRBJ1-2	ASSEDRVDGYT
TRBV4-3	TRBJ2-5	ASSQEAGTLANEQY
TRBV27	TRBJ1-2	ASSFAAGYGYT
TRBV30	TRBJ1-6	AWSAGTENSPLH
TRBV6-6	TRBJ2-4	ASTKGTGLAKNIQY
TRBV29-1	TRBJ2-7	SVENFDSYEQY
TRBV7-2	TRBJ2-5	ASSLNSGPETQY
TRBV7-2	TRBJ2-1	ASSGQGTSLNEQF